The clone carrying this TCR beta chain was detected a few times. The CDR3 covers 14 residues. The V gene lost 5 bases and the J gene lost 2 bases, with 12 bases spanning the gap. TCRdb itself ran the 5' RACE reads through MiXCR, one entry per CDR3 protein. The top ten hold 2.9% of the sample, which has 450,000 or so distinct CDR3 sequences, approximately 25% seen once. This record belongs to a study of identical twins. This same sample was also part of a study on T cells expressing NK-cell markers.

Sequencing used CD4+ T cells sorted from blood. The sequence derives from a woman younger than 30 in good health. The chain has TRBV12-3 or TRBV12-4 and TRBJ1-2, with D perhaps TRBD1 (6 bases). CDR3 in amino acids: CASSRGGGNYGYTF. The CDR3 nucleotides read TGTGCCAGCAGTCGGGGAGGGGGAAACTATGGCTACACCTTC.